These T cell receptor beta chains were read from a single sample in a study of T cell repertoires in cytomegalovirus infection. The antigens for these receptors are not known. Via MiXCR, TCRdb re-called the reads, giving one row per CDR3 protein. The sample has over 250,000 distinct CDR3 sequences, roughly 21% seen once. This sample comprised cultured PBMCs, obtained from culture after CMV antigen stimulation. Source of these receptors: a human donor in good health (CMV status not recorded). Some clones in this sample may be carry-over from other donors' samples. CDR3s include the opening cysteine and the closing phenylalanine or tryptophan. A D gene is named only where the DNA matches it firmly. Clone sizes are given selectively: once, few, many, or a class where the clone is expanded.

d_call | clone_size | j_call | v_call | cdr3_aa | cdr3_nt
. | few | TRBJ2-3 | TRBV25-1 | CASSDLGTTISDTQYF | TGTGCCAGCAGTGACTTAGGGACAACAATCTCAGATACGCAGTATTTT
. | few | TRBJ2-1 | TRBV19 | CASSIRGRSSYNEQFF | TGTGCCAGTAGTATCCGGGGGAGGAGCTCCTACAATGAGCAGTTCTTC
TRBD2 | . | TRBJ2-1 | TRBV6-2/TRBV6-3 | CATRKGLAGVAQFF | TGTGCCACCCGAAAGGGACTAGCGGGAGTAGCGCAGTTCTTC
TRBD2 | few | TRBJ2-3 | TRBV7-2 | CASSLTTSGVASTDTQYF | TGTGCCAGCAGCTTGACGACTAGCGGGGTCGCTAGCACAGATACGCAGTATTTT
. | . | TRBJ1-2 | TRBV4-1 | CASSLVGGANYGYTF | TGCGCCAGCAGCTTGGTGGGCGGAGCTAACTATGGCTACACCTTC
TRBD1 | few | TRBJ2-7 | TRBV9 | CASSVAGQGVYEQYF | TGTGCCAGCAGCGTAGCGGGACAGGGGGTCTACGAGCAGTACTTC
. | . | TRBJ1-3 | TRBV6-6 | CASSYRDIGNTIYF | TGTGCCAGCAGTTACCGGGACATAGGAAACACCATATATTTT
. | few | TRBJ1-5 | TRBV4-3 | CASSQTINQPQHF | TGCGCCAGCAGCCAAACCATCAATCAGCCCCAGCATTTT
. | . | TRBJ2-3 | TRBV30 | CAWSVSQRADTQYF | TGTGCCTGGAGTGTAAGCCAGCGCGCAGATACGCAGTATTTT
. | . | TRBJ1-2 | TRBV10-3 | CAISDRTDNYGYTF | TGTGCCATCAGTGACCGGACGGACAACTATGGCTACACCTTC
. | many | TRBJ2-5 | TRBV7-2 | CASSFGEILQETQYF | TGTGCCAGCAGCTTCGGCGAGATCCTACAAGAGACCCAGTACTTC
. | . | TRBJ1-6 | TRBV5-4 | CASTELGQYNSPLHF | TGTGCCAGCACCGAACTCGGACAGTATAATTCACCCCTCCACTTT
. | . | TRBJ2-3 | TRBV6-1 | CASSRDSTSTDTQYF | TGTGCCAGCAGTAGGGACTCCACGAGCACAGATACGCAGTATTTT
. | many | TRBJ1-2 | TRBV7-2 | CASRPIDSSYGYTF | TGTGCCAGCAGACCTATCGACAGTTCCTATGGCTACACCTTC
TRBD1 | many | TRBJ1-4 | TRBV7-2 | CASSWGQGAEKLFF | TGTGCCAGCAGCTGGGGACAGGGGGCAGAAAAACTGTTTTTT
TRBD2 | few | TRBJ2-2 | TRBV7-9 | CASSPGLQYTGELFF | TGTGCCAGCAGCCCGGGACTACAATACACCGGGGAGCTGTTTTTT
. | . | TRBJ2-4 | TRBV19 | CASRTPPGAITRVNIQYF | TGTGCCAGTAGAACCCCGCCAGGGGCGATTACGCGGGTGAACATTCAGTACTTC
. | . | TRBJ1-5 | TRBV7-9 | CASSLVMGNQPQHF | TGTGCCAGCAGCTTGGTTATGGGCAATCAGCCCCAGCATTTT
. | many | TRBJ1-4 | TRBV7-8 | CASSLDVGLNEKLFF | TGTGCCAGCAGCTTAGATGTGGGCTTAAATGAAAAACTGTTTTTT
. | . | TRBJ1-3 | TRBV12-3/TRBV12-4 | CASSLSNSGNTIYF | TGTGCCAGCAGTTTGTCGAACTCTGGAAACACCATATATTTT
. | . | TRBJ2-2 | TRBV6-2/TRBV6-3 | CASSTGWGTGELFF | TGTGCCAGCAGTACCGGATGGGGCACCGGGGAGCTGTTTTTT
. | . | TRBJ2-1 | TRBV7-6 | CASSLDLVGNEQFF | TGTGCCAGCAGCTTAGACCTGGTGGGGAATGAGCAGTTCTTC
TRBD1 | many | TRBJ2-3 | TRBV27 | CASSAGGPSTDTQYF | TGTGCCAGCAGCGCAGGGGGTCCTAGCACAGATACGCAGTATTTT
TRBD2 | many | TRBJ2-5 | TRBV7-2 | CASSSTGGLETQYF | TGTGCCAGCAGCTCAACGGGAGGTCTAGAGACCCAGTACTTC
TRBD1 | many | TRBJ2-1 | TRBV7-2 | CASRQGQGANEQFF | TGTGCCAGCAGACAGGGACAGGGGGCTAATGAGCAGTTCTTC